The sequence of this T cell receptor beta chain was determined in a study of response to subunit inactivated influenza vaccine. This clonotype was seen at least ten times. One entry per CDR3 protein results from TCRdb running MiXCR on the RT-PCR reads. Of approximately 170,000 distinct CDR3 sequences listed, around 12% are singletons. V lost 2 bases, J lost 7 bases, and 18 bases lay in between. Germline V CDR1 and CDR2: MNHEY, SMNVEV (reference sequence). The CDR3 runs to 16 residues. The same specimen was also included in a second study, on T cells expressing NK-cell markers. Turning to that study: Researchers built TCR beta cDNA using 5'RACE template switching with UMIs. Just one sequenced donor of eight was HCMV-seronegative, while seven were seropositive.

The rearrangement links TRBV27 to TRBJ2-1; TRBD1 is a possible D gene (5 bases). The sample here was CD8+ T cells sorted from PBMCs, taken 11 to 12 days after vaccination. The receptor's source is a man aged 50-59 years who received an inactivated influenza vaccine. CDR3 DNA sequence: TGTGCCAGCAGTTTAACGGCCGTGGGGCTCGCGAATGAGCAGTTCTTC. Translating gives CASSLTAVGLANEQFF.